This T cell receptor beta chain was documented in a study of shared clonotypes between healthy human individuals. V lost 5 bases, J lost 5 bases, and 16 bases lay in between. Germline V gene sequence: CDR1 MDHEN, CDR2 SYDVKM. The CDR3 runs 15 residues. Comment on this clone: Its specificity is unknown.

Study observations and caveats: Investigators collected only blood, and repertoires in tissues likely differ.

Positively selected for CCR7, the CD45RO-negative cells used as naive CD8 cells excluded terminally differentiated effector memory CD45RA+ cells. Donors comprised healthy HIV-negative adults lacking recent acute infections or vaccinations. Clones were read by immunoSEQ multiplex PCR, and TCRdb kept only the in-frame ones, dropping some. The data show some 2,000,000 clones, just under 95% seen once. This chain uses TRBV28 with TRBJ2-1, with D hard to call. The clonotype was recovered from a man aged 18 to 29 in good health. Specimen: naive CD8+ T cells sorted from blood. The CDR3 sequence: CASSDTTEADNEQFF. CDR3 in DNA: TGTGCCAGCAGTGACACAACCGAAGCTGACAATGAGCAGTTCTTC. Looking up the rest from reference TRBV28 and TRBJ2-1 gives the full variable domain: DVKVTQSSRYLVKRTGEKVFLECVQDMDHENMFWYRQDPGLGLRLIYFSYDVKMKEKGDIPEGYSVSREKKERFSLILESASTNQTSMYLCASSDTTEADNEQFFGPGTRLTVL.